This T cell receptor beta chain was identified during a study of blood T cells in healthy people across ages. Study details: Through template switching, about one barcoded beta molecule was captured per two T cells, as measured in model experiments.

There are a few counts of this clonotype. CDR1 and CDR2 from the germline V gene are SGHRS and YFSETQ. The CDR3 is 16 residues long. V dropped 5 bases and J dropped 0 bases, with 17 bases sitting between them. Together with a sample-barcoded 5' primer, a J-beta primer mix was included in a second PCR lasting roughly 6 to 12 cycles. Through a template-switch adaptor with 12 random nucleotides, each cDNA molecule received a tag. MiXCR was run by TCRdb on the 5' RACE reads, yielding one entry per CDR3 protein. This table holds fewer than 950,000 distinct CDR3 sequences, about 36% found once. What was sequenced was blood. V is TRBV5-1 and J is TRBJ2-5; tentatively, D is TRBD2 (7 bases). The TCR was taken from a man younger than 35 in good health. The CDR3 is CASSLGGGANQETQYF. The CDR3 bases are TGCGCCAGCAGTCTAGGCGGGGGCGCTAACCAAGAGACCCAGTACTTC.